Listed here are 24 T cell receptor beta chains from one sample, sequenced in a study of CD8+CD57+ T cells in acquired aplastic anemia. Genomic DNA, the template, was used for profiling of the TCR beta VDJ and CDR3. TCRdb analysed the reads with MiXCR anew, one entry per CDR3 protein. The sample has a few hundred thousand distinct CDR3 sequences, approximately 57% seen once. The sequenced sample consisted of sorted CD4+, CD8+, or CD8+CD57+ T cells (not recorded which) from PBMCs. Receptors originate from a human donor in good health.

This sequence joins TRBV19 and TRBJ2-5; 10 bases match TRBD2. The V gene end was trimmed by 2 bases and the J gene end by 5 bases; junction bases not matched to a gene: 8. The CDR3 is 16 amino acids. CDR1 and CDR2 (germline): LNHDA, SQIVND (reference sequence). CDR3 region: CASSIRRLAGVETQYF. As DNA, the CDR3 is TGTGCCAGTAGTATACGGAGGCTAGCGGGGGTGGAGACCCAGTACTTC. The complete variable domain, with remaining parts taken from reference TRBV19 and TRBJ2-5, reads DGGITQSPKYLFRKEGQNVTLSCEQNLNHDAMYWYRQDPGQGLRLIYYSQIVNDFQKGDIAEGYSVSREKKESFPLTVTSAQKNPTAFYLCASSIRRLAGVETQYFGPGTRLLVL.

J is TRBJ2-1 and V is TRBV7-9; D is possibly TRBD2 (6 bases). The CDR3 is 16 amino acids. The germline V and J ends were trimmed by 5 bases and 6 bases, with 20 bases remaining between them. The germline V gene has CDR1 SEHNR and CDR2 FQNEAQ (reference sequence). The CDR3 loop reads CASSQTRAWGVNEQFF. For the CDR3, the DNA is TGTGCCAGCAGCCAAACTCGGGCCTGGGGGGTCAATGAGCAGTTCTTC.

This clonotype was recorded at least ten times. The rearrangement links TRBV6-5 to TRBJ1-5; perhaps TRBD1 as D (6 bases). V lost 0 bases and J 6 bases, leaving 12 bases between the germline ends. Germline loops: CDR1 MNHEY, CDR2 SVGAGI. This CDR3 is built from 15 residues. CDR3 nucleotides: TGTGCCAGCAGTTACTCGGGGGGGGCAGGTCAGCCCCAGCATTTT. Amino acids: CASSYSGGAGQPQHF.

This clonotype was observed at least ten times. The chain employs TRBV15 and TRBJ2-1; 7 bases match TRBD2. V lost 1 base to trimming and J lost 8 bases; unmatched junction nucleotides: 8. CDR3 length equals 15 residues. Germline values: CDR1 LNHNV, CDR2 YYDKDF (reference sequence). The CDR3 DNA reads as TGTGCCACCAGCAGAGGGGGGGAGGGTATAGATGAGCAGTTCTTC. Encoded protein: CATSRGGEGIDEQFF.

The J gene is TRBJ2-5, the V gene TRBV12-3 or TRBV12-4; TRBD1 is a possible D gene (6 bases). The V end was cut by 5 bases, the J end by 0 bases, with 16 bases between. The length of the CDR3 is 16 residues. CDR3 bases: TGTGCCAGCAGTGGAGCCAGTGGGGGCTACCAAGAGACCCAGTACTTC. Residues: CASSGASGGYQETQYF.

Details on this clonotype: Here the CDR3 omits its conserved ending phenylalanine or tryptophan, so a read error is the likely source. The genes are TRBV7-2 and TRBJ2-7; D remains unclear. V lost 3 bases to trimming and J lost 2 bases, with 11 bases between them. Looked up from germline, CDR1 is SGHTA and CDR2 is FQGNSA. The CDR3 length is 14 residues. The CDR3, as DNA: TGTGCCAGCAGCTTCCAGGTTAATACCTACGAGCAGTACCTC. It is translated as CASSFQVNTYEQYL.

This clonotype was picked up one time. The chain carries TRBV7-3 and TRBJ2-3; D remains ambiguous. Germline V gene lookup returns CDR1 SGHTA and CDR2 FQGTGA. The CDR3 consists of 16 residues. V dropped 6 bases and J dropped 4 bases, with 20 bases sitting between them. The CDR3 here is CASSEFTGLVPDTQYF. The CDR3 DNA reads as TGTGCCAGCAGTGAATTCACGGGCTTGGTCCCAGATACGCAGTATTTT.

This chain links TRBV7-8 with TRBJ2-3; no firm D call. The length of the CDR3 is 12 residues. V was clipped by 5 bases and J by 2 bases, with 5 bases between them. CDR1 and CDR2 (germline): SGHVS, FQNEAQ. The DNA for the CDR3 is TGTGCCAGCAGCATAGACACAGATACGCAGTATTTT. It specifies CASSIDTDTQYF.

In its sample, this clonotype was seen a few times. This chain links TRBV12-5 with TRBJ2-7; possibly TRBD1 for D (6 bases). Germline V gene sequence: CDR1 LGHNT, CDR2 FRNRAP. This CDR3 comprises 14 residues. V shed 4 bases and J shed 3 bases, with 13 bases lying between them. The CDR3 region is CASGSEQGFYEQYF. For the CDR3, the DNA is TGTGCTAGTGGTTCCGAACAGGGATTCTACGAGCAGTACTTC.

Worth noting for this clonotype: Since the CDR3 does not end with the conserved phenylalanine or tryptophan, this likely comes from a read error. This sequence joins TRBV7-6 and TRBJ1-6, with D possibly TRBD1 on 5 matching bases. This CDR3 has 17 amino acids. V lost 3 bases and J lost 2, with 14 bases in between. CDR1 and CDR2 from the germline V gene are SGHVS and FNYEAQ. The DNA for the CDR3 is TGTGCCAGCAGCTTGACTCAGGGTTTGACCTATAATTCACCCCTCCACACT. Translated, it gives CASSLTQGLTYNSPLHT.

A few counts support this clonotype. As DNA, the CDR3 is TGCGCCAGCAGTGAGCCGGGCTCAGGACATTCACCCCTCCACTTT. Encoded protein: CASSEPGSGHSPLHF. The chain couples TRBV10-2 to TRBJ1-6, with unresolved D. The CDR3 is 15 amino acids. V lost 2 bases to trimming and J lost 8 bases, with 13 bases between them. The germline gives CDR1 WSHSY, CDR2 SAAADI.

This clonotype occurred once. The chain employs TRBV7-2 and TRBJ1-2; D may be TRBD1 (5 bases). Per germline, CDR1 SGHTA and CDR2 FQGNSA. V lost 2 bases, J lost 4 bases, and 20 bases lay in between. This CDR3 contains 17 residues. CDR3 sequence: CASSLRYGRQGSYGYTF. The CDR3 DNA reads as TGTGCCAGCAGCTTACGATACGGGCGTCAGGGAAGCTATGGCTACACCTTC.

This clonotype was observed many times. This sequence joins TRBV15 and TRBJ2-5; 7 bases fit TRBD2. The CDR3 loop spans 17 amino acids. Looked up from germline, CDR1 is LNHNV and CDR2 is YYDKDF (reference sequence). The V and J ends lost 1 base and 2 bases, in that order; junction bases with no gene match: 10. Written as DNA, the CDR3 is TGTGCCACCAGCAGAGGATTCGCGGGACTAATTCAAGAGACCCAGTACTTC. This encodes CATSRGFAGLIQETQYF.

The V call is TRBV7-9, the J call TRBJ2-7, with a weak D call TRBD2 (5 bases). Trimming removed 5 bases from V and 7 bases from J, with 15 bases in between. The CDR3 covers 13 residues. Germline lookup yields CDR1 SEHNR and CDR2 FQNEAQ (reference sequence). As DNA, the CDR3 is TGTGCCAGCAGCCCGACCAGGACGGGGGAGCAGTACTTC. Translated: CASSPTRTGEQYF.

In this sample, this clonotype turned up many times. The chain is built from TRBV7-6 and TRBJ1-1; 11 positions match TRBD1. There are 15 residues in the CDR3. V lost 5 bases to trimming and J lost 6 bases; unmatched junction nucleotides: 8. CDR1 SGHVS and CDR2 FNYEAQ come from the germline V gene. This CDR3 is CASSPRDRGFPEAFF. CDR3 nucleotide sequence: TGTGCCAGCAGCCCCCGGGACAGGGGGTTTCCTGAAGCTTTCTTT.

This clonotype was seen only a few times. The chain carries TRBV12-3 or TRBV12-4 and TRBJ2-3, with D perhaps matching TRBD2 (5 bases). V gave up 5 bases and J gave up 3 bases, with 12 bases separating them. The CDR3 covers 14 residues. CDR3 in DNA: TGTGCCAGCAGTAACGGACGCGGGACAGATACGCAGTATTTT. Protein: CASSNGRGTDTQYF.

This clonotype was detected only once. This rearrangement joins TRBV10-3 to TRBJ2-2; D is unresolved. Germline V gene data show CDR1 as ENHRY and CDR2 as SYGVKD. The CDR3 contains 14 residues. With 2 bases removed from V and 6 bases from J, the gap between germline ends came to 10 bases. As DNA, the CDR3 is TGTGCCATCAGTGAGCTCCTAGAATCCGGGGAGCTGTTTTTT. It translates to CAISELLESGELFF.

The V gene is TRBV7-8, the J gene TRBJ1-3; perhaps TRBD1 as D (6 bases). V was trimmed by 5 bases and J by 4 bases, leaving 18 bases between them. Per the germline V gene, CDR1 is SGHVS and CDR2 is FQNEAQ. The CDR3 is made up of 16 amino acids. The CDR3 DNA sequence: TGTGCCAGCAGCCCAGAGGGGGAAGCTCTGGGAAACACCATATATTTT. Translated, it gives CASSPEGEALGNTIYF.

This chain joins TRBV6-1 and TRBJ2-5, with D maybe TRBD2 (5 bases). Trimming shortened V by 3 bases and J by 2 bases, and 13 bases separated the two germline ends. This CDR3 comprises 15 residues. The V gene's germline CDR1 is MNHNS and CDR2 SASEGT. The CDR3 DNA follows: TGTGCCAGCAGTGAGGGGAGCGTGCTGCAAGAGACCCAGTACTTC. It yields the protein CASSEGSVLQETQYF.

For this clonotype: One end of the junction is discordant with germline, which a read error may explain. This chain connects TRBV4-1 to TRBJ1-1, with a possible D match to TRBD1 (5 bases). This CDR3 has 16 residues. Germline V gene sequence: CDR1 MGHRA, CDR2 YSYEKL. The CDR3 DNA reads TGCGCCAGCAGCCAAGAGCAGACAGATGCGATCACTGAAGCTCTCTTT. It codes for CASSQEQTDAITEALF.

This clonotype was observed a handful of times. The rearrangement uses TRBV25-1 and TRBJ2-2; D ambiguous. Germline CDR1 reads MGHDK; CDR2 reads SYGVNS. V was cut by 6 bases and J by 6 bases, with 17 bases left in between. The CDR3 spans 15 residues. This CDR3 reads CASSRSGDLAGELFF. CDR3 sequence (DNA): TGTGCCAGCAGCCGCTCAGGTGATCTCGCCGGGGAGCTGTTTTTT.

This clonotype was observed many times. This chain connects TRBV12-5 to TRBJ1-2; 8 bases fit TRBD1. In germline, CDR1 is LGHNT, CDR2 FRNRAP. J was trimmed by 8 bases and V by 0 bases; bases with no gene match: 5. The CDR3 covers 14 residues. The CDR3 nucleotides are TGTGCTAGTGGTTTGGTCACAGGGGGTGGCGGCTACACCTTC. Translated, it gives CASGLVTGGGGYTF.

V is TRBV20-1 and J is TRBJ2-6, with D hard to call. The CDR3 extends over 14 amino acids. V lost 4 bases to trimming and J lost 0 bases, with 7 bases between them. Germline CDR1 and CDR2: DFQATT and SNEGSKA (reference sequence). The DNA of the CDR3 is TGCAGTGCTACAGGAGACTCTGGGGCCAACGTCCTGACTTTC. Its translation: CSATGDSGANVLTF.

This clonotype was found many times. The genes are TRBV6-2 or TRBV6-3 and TRBJ1-5, with TRBD1 matching 7 bases. CDR3 length: 14 amino acids. Germline CDR1 and CDR2: MNHEY and SVGEGT. J lost 8 bases, V lost 7 bases, and 11 bases had no gene match. The DNA of the CDR3 is TGTGCCAGCACTTCAGGGGGGGACACAGAGCCCCAGCATTTT. Translation: CASTSGGDTEPQHF.